This T cell receptor beta chain originates from a study of siplizumab effects on memory and regulatory T cells. Study observations and caveats: Whether proliferating Tregs in siplizumab cultures suppress was not functionally confirmed.

Note on this clone: Its antigen is still unknown.

Data came from immunoSEQ multiplex PCR; TCRdb stores just in-frame clones and leaves some out. This sample has about 120,000 clones, with about 95% found just once. Germline CDR1 reads SGHRS; CDR2 reads YFSETQ. The CDR3 totals 17 residues. The germline V and J ends were trimmed by 0 bases and 3 bases, with 19 bases remaining between them. The receptor comes from a human donor in good health. The V and J genes are TRBV5-1 and TRBJ2-7; no clear D gene. Sample: non-Treg CD4+ T cells sorted from blood. The CDR3 here is CASSLAPGATSFYEQYF. The CDR3 bases are TGCGCCAGCAGCTTGGCGCCCGGAGCCACGAGCTTCTACGAGCAGTACTTC.